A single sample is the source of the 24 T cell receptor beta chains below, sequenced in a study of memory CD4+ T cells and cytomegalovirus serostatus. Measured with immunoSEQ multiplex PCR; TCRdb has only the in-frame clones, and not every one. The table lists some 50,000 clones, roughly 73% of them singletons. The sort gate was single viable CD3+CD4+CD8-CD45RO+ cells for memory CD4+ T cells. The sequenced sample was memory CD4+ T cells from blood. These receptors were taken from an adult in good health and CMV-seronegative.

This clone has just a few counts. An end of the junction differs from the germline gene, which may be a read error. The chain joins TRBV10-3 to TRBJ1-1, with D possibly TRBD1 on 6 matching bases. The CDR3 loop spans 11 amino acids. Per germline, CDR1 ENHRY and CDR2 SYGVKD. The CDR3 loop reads CAISESRQVIF. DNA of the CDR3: TGTGCCATCAGTGAGTCTAGACAGGTCATCTTT.

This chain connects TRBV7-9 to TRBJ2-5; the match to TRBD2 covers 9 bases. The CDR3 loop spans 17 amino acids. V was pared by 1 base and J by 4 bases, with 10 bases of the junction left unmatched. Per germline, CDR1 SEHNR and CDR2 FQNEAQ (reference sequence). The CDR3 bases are TGTGCCAGCAGCTTAGAGCGCCTGGCGGGGGGGCGAGAGACCCAGTACTTC. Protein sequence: CASSLERLAGGRETQYF.

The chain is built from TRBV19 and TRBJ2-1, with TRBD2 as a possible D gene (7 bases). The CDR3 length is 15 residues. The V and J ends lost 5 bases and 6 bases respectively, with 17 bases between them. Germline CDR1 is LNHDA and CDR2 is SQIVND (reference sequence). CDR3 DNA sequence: TGTGCCAGTAGTTCACGGGGGGCCCTAGGCAATGAGCAGTTCTTC. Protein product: CASSSRGALGNEQFF.

This chain's CDR3 is CASSLTPQGRARGETQYF. Written as DNA, the CDR3 is TGCGCCAGCAGCTTGACCCCCCAGGGAAGGGCCCGCGGGGAGACCCAGTACTTC. The chain joins TRBV5-1 to TRBJ2-5; D may be TRBD1 or TRBD2 (5 bases each). CDR1 is SGHRS and CDR2 is YFSETQ in the germline V gene. This CDR3 is built from 18 residues. V lost 1 base and J 5 bases, leaving 24 bases between the germline ends.

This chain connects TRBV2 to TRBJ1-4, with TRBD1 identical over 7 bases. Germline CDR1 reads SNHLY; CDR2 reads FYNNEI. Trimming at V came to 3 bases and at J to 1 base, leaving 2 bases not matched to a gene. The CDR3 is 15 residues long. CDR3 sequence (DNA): TGTGCCAGCAGTGATAACAGGGGAACTAATGAAAAACTGTTTTTT. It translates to CASSDNRGTNEKLFF.

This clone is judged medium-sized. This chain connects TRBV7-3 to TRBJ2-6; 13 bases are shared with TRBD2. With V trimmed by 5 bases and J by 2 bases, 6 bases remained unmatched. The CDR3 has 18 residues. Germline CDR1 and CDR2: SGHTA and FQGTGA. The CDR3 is CASSVVGTSGTGANVLTF. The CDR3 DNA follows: TGTGCCAGCAGCGTGGTGGGGACTAGCGGGACTGGGGCCAACGTCCTGACTTTC.

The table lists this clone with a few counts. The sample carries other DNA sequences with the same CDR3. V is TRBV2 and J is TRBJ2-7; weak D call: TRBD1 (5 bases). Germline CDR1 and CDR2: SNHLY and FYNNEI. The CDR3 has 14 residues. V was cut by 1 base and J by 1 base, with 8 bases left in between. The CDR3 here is CASSEDRSSYEQYF. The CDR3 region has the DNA TGTGCCAGCAGTGAAGACAGGTCATCCTACGAGCAGTACTTC.

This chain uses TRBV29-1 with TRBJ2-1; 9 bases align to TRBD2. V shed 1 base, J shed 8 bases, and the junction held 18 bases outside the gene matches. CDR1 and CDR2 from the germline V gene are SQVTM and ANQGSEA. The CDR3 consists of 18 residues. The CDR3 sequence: CSVEALGGGGASLYEQFF. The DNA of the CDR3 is TGCAGCGTTGAAGCGCTAGGGGGCGGGGGGGCCTCCCTTTATGAGCAGTTCTTC.

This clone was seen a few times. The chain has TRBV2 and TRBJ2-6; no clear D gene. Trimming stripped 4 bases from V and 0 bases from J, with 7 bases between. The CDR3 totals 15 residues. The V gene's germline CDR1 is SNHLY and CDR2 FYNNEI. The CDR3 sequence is CASSAFFSGANVLTF. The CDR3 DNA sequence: TGTGCCAGCAGTGCTTTCTTCTCTGGGGCCAACGTCCTGACTTTC.

The CDR3, as DNA: TGCGCCAGCAGCTCCCTAGGACAGGGGAACTACGAGCAGTACTTC. It yields the protein CASSSLGQGNYEQYF. This rearrangement joins TRBV5-1 to TRBJ2-7; TRBD1 agrees at 9 bases. The CDR3 length is 15 residues. CDR1 is SGHRS and CDR2 is YFSETQ in the germline V gene. The trim removed 3 bases at V and 3 bases at J, leaving 7 bases unmatched.

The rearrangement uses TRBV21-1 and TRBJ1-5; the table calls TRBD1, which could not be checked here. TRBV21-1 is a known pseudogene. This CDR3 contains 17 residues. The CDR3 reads CASSKGTIRFLNQPQHF. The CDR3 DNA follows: TGTGCCAGCAGTAAGGGGACAATTAGGTTCCTCAATCAGCCCCAGCATTTT.

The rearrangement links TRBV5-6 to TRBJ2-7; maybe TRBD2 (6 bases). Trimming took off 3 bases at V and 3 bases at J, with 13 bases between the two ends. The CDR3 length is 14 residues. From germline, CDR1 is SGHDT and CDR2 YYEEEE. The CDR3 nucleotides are TGTGCCAGCAGCTCCGGGAGTCGCGTCTACGAGCAGTACTTC. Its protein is CASSSGSRVYEQYF.

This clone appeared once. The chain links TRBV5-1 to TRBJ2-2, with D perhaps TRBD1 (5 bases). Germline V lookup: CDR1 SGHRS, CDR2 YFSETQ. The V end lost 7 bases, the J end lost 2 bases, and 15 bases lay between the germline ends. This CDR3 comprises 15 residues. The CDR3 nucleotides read TGCGCCAGCGGGGAAGGACACTCTAACACCGGGGAGCTGTTTTTT. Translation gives CASGEGHSNTGELFF.

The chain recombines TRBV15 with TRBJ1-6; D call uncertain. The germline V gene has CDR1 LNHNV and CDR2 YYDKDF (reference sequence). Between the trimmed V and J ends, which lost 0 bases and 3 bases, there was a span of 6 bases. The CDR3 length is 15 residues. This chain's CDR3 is CATSRDRDYNSPLHF. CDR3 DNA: TGTGCCACCAGCAGAGATCGGGACTATAATTCACCCCTCCACTTT.

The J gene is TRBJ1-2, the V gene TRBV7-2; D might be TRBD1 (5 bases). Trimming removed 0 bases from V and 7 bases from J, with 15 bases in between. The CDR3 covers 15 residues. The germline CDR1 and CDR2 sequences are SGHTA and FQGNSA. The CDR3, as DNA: TGTGCCAGCAGCTTAGCTCCGGGACGGACGAGTGGCTACACCTTC. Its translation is CASSLAPGRTSGYTF.

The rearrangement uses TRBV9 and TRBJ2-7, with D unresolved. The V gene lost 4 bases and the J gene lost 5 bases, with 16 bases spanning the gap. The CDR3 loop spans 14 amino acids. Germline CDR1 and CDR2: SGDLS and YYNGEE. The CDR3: CASSPQDPMDEQYF. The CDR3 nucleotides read TGTGCCAGCAGCCCGCAGGACCCAATGGACGAGCAGTACTTC.

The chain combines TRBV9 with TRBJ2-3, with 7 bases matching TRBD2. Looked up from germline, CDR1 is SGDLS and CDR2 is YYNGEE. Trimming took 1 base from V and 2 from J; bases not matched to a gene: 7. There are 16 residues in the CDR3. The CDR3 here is CASSVREGTFTDTQYF. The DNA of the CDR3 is TGTGCCAGCAGCGTAAGGGAGGGTACCTTCACAGATACGCAGTATTTT.

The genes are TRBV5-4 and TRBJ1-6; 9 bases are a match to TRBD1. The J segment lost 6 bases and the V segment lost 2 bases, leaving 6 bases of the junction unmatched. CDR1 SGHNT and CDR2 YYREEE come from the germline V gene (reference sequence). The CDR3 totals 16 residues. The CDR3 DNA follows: TGTGCCAGCAGCTTATCACAGGGGGCGCGTAATTCACCCCTCCACTTT. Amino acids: CASSLSQGARNSPLHF.

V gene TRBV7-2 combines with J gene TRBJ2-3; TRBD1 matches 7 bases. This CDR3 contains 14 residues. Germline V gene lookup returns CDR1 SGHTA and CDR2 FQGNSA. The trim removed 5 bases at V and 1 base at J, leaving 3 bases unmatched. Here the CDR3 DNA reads TGTGCCAGCAGCAGACAGGGCGGCACAGATACGCAGTATTTT. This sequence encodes CASSRQGGTDTQYF.

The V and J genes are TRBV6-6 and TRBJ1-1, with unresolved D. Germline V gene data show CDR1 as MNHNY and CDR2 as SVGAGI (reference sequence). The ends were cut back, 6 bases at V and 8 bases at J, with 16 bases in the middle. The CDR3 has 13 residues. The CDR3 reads CASRAKASAEAFF. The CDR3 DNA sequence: TGTGCCAGCAGGGCGAAAGCGTCTGCAGAAGCTTTCTTT.

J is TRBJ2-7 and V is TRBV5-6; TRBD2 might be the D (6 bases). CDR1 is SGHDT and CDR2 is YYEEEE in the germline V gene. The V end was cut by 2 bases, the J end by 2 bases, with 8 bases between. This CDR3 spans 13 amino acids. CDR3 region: CASSFASAYEQYF. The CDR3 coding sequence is TGTGCCAGCAGCTTCGCTAGCGCCTACGAGCAGTACTTC.

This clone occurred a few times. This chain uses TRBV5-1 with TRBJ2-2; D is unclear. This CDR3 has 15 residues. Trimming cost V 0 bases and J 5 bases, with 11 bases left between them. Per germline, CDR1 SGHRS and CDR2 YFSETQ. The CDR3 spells CASSLASTSTGELFF. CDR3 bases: TGCGCCAGCAGCTTGGCCTCAACATCGACCGGGGAGCTGTTTTTT.

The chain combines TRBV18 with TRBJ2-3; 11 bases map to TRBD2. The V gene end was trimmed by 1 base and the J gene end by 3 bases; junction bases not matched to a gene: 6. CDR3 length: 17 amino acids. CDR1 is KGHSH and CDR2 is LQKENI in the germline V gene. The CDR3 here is CASSPHILAGETDTQYF. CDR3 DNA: TGTGCCAGCTCACCACACATACTAGCGGGGGAGACAGATACGCAGTATTTT.

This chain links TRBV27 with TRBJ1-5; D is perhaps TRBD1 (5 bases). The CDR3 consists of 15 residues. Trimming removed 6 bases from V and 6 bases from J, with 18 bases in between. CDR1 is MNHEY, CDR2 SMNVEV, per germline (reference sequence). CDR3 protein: CASSLSGGLGQPQHF. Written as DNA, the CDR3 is TGTGCCAGCAGCTTGAGTGGGGGTTTAGGTCAGCCCCAGCATTTT.